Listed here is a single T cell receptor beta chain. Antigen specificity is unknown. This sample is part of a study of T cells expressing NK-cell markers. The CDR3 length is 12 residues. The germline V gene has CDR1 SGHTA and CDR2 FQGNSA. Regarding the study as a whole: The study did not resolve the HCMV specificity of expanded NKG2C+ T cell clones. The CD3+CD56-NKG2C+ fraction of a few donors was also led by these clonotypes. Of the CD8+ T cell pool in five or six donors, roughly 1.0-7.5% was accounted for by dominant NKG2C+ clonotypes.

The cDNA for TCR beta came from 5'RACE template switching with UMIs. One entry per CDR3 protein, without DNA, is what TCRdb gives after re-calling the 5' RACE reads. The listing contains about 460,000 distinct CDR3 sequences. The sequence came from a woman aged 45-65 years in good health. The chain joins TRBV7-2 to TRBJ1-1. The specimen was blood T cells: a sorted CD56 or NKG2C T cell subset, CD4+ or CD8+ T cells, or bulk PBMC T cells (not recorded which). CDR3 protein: CASSRISTEAFF.